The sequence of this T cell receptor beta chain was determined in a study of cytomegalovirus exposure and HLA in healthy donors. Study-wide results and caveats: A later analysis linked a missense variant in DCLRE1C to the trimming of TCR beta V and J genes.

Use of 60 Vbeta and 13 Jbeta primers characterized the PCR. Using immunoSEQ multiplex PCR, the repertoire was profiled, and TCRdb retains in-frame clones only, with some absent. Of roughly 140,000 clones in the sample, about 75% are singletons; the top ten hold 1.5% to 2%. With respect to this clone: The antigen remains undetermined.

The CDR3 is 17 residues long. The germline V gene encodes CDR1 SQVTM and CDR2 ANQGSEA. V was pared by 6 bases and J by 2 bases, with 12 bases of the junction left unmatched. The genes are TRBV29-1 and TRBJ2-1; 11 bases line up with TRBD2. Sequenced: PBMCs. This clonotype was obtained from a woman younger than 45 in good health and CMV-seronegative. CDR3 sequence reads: CSVILRYSGRAYNEQFF. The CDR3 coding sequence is TGCAGCGTAATACTGCGATATAGCGGGAGGGCCTACAATGAGCAGTTCTTC.